These 31 T cell receptor beta chains were sequenced from one sample in a study of shared clonotypes between healthy human individuals. Clones were read by immunoSEQ multiplex PCR, and TCRdb kept only the in-frame ones, dropping some. The sample holds about 1.5 million clones, approximately 98% seen once. Sequencing was carried out using naive CD4+ T cells sorted from blood. The subset: CD45RA+ positively selected. These TCRs come from a man younger than 40 in good health.

The chain joins TRBV21-1 to TRBJ2-7; the table's D call TRBD1 went unverified against the DNA. TRBV21-1 is labeled a pseudogene. This CDR3 is 14 amino acids long. The CDR3 loop is CASTRQGISYEQYF. The CDR3 DNA is TGTGCCAGCACAAGGCAGGGAATCTCCTACGAGCAGTACTTC.

The rearrangement links TRBV21-1 to TRBJ2-1. TRBV21-1 is a listed pseudogene. This CDR3 is built from 11 residues. The CDR3 sequence is CASSKGIEQFF. The CDR3 nucleotides read TGTGCCAGCAGCAAAGGGATCGAGCAGTTCTTC.

The CDR3 DNA reads TGTGCCAGCAGAACCCTTGCGGGGGATGGCTACACCTTC. This translates into CASRTLAGDGYTF. The gene calls are TRBV5-4 and TRBJ1-2, with a possible D match to TRBD1 (5 bases). Trimming took 5 bases from V and 6 from J, leaving 14 bases between them. Germline loops: CDR1 SGHNT, CDR2 YYREEE (reference sequence). The CDR3 extends over 13 amino acids.

J is TRBJ2-1 and V is TRBV9; possible D gene TRBD2, 6 bases. CDR1 is SGDLS, CDR2 YYNGEE, per germline. The CDR3 extends over 12 amino acids. V dropped 4 bases and J dropped 7 bases, with 9 bases sitting between them. The CDR3 sequence: CASSRLENEQFF. The CDR3 DNA sequence: TGTGCCAGCAGCCGACTAGAGAATGAGCAGTTCTTC.

The V call is TRBV10-3, the J call TRBJ2-2, with D perhaps TRBD1 (6 bases). The germline V gene encodes CDR1 ENHRY and CDR2 SYGVKD. This CDR3 contains 16 residues. V gave up 4 bases and J gave up 2 bases, with 14 bases separating them. CDR3 protein: CAISGVPGQNTGELFF. DNA for the CDR3: TGTGCCATCAGTGGGGTTCCGGGACAAAACACCGGGGAGCTGTTTTTT.

This clone was observed once. The chain employs TRBV6-1 and TRBJ1-1; the D is unclear. V was clipped by 2 bases and J by 5 bases, with 9 bases between them. The CDR3 sequence is 13 residues long. The germline CDR1 and CDR2 sequences are MNHNS and SASEGT. The DNA for the CDR3 is TGTGCCAGCAGTGAACTAGGGAGGACTGAAGCTTTCTTT. The encoded protein is CASSELGRTEAFF.

This clone was seen once. The chain uses TRBV29-1 and TRBJ2-5, with 7 positions matching TRBD1. V shed 2 bases, J shed 5 bases, and the junction held 5 bases outside the gene matches. The CDR3 is 13 residues long. The V gene's germline CDR1 is SQVTM and CDR2 ANQGSEA. The CDR3 loop is CSVEKGAMETQYF. The CDR3 DNA reads TGCAGCGTTGAAAAGGGGGCGATGGAGACCCAGTACTTC.

As for this clone: Compared with germline, one end of the junction differs, possibly owing to a read error. The J gene is TRBJ1-5, the V gene TRBV19, with 7 bases that match TRBD1. CDR3 length: 14 amino acids. The V gene's germline CDR1 is LNHDA and CDR2 SQIVND (reference sequence). CDR3 residues: CASSLDRDNQPQHF. In DNA form, the CDR3 reads TGTGCCAGTAGTCTAGACAGGGACAATCAGCCCCAGCATTTT.

This chain links TRBV21-1 with TRBJ2-1. TRBV21-1 counts as a pseudogene. The CDR3 contains 13 residues. Here the CDR3 reads CASSKGDPNEQFF. CDR3 in DNA: TGTGCCAGCAGCAAAGGGGACCCGAATGAGCAGTTCTTC.

The V call is TRBV4-3, the J call TRBJ1-4; D perhaps matches TRBD1 (6 bases). The CDR3 has 17 residues. Trimming left V 1 base short and J 3 bases short, with 15 bases between. Germline loops: CDR1 LGHNA, CDR2 YSLEER. CDR3 DNA sequence: TGCGCCAGCAGCCAAGGACAGGCTGGGTTGGCTAATGAAAAACTGTTTTTT. This translates into CASSQGQAGLANEKLFF.

Concerning this clone itself: Other DNA variants within this sample encode the same CDR3. V usage is TRBV19 and J usage is TRBJ2-7; no clear D gene. The CDR3 has 11 residues. Trimming removed 1 base from V and 5 bases from J, with 3 bases in between. The germline gives CDR1 LNHDA, CDR2 SQIVND (reference sequence). In nucleotides, the CDR3 is TGTGCCAGTAGTATAGGGCACGAGCAGTACTTC. Its protein is CASSIGHEQYF.

The chain combines TRBV11-3 with TRBJ1-3; tentatively, D is TRBD1 (5 bases). Between the trimmed V and J ends, which lost 4 bases and 9 bases, there was a span of 16 bases. The CDR3 extends over 14 amino acids. CDR1 and CDR2 (germline): SGHNT, YENEEA. Here the CDR3 DNA reads TGTGCCAGCAGCTCCGGGACCACTGAGGGCACCATATATTTT. Protein product: CASSSGTTEGTIYF.

The V and J genes are TRBV27 and TRBJ2-2, with 8 nucleotides matching TRBD1. J was trimmed by 2 bases and V by 7 bases; bases with no gene match: 6. The CDR3 sequence is 15 residues long. The germline V gene encodes CDR1 MNHEY and CDR2 SMNVEV (reference sequence). This chain's CDR3 is CASKPGGLNTGELFF. The CDR3 DNA follows: TGTGCCAGCAAACCAGGGGGCTTAAACACCGGGGAGCTGTTTTTT.

This clone has more than one count but fewer than ten. The chain has TRBV27 and TRBJ1-2, with TRBD1 identical over 9 bases. The CDR3 runs to 14 residues. Trimming removed 4 bases from V and 6 bases from J; junction bases left unmatched: 6. Germline CDR1 and CDR2: MNHEY and SMNVEV (reference sequence). CDR3 in DNA: TGTGCCAGCAGTTCCGGGACAGGGACGCATGGCTACACCTTC. Translation: CASSSGTGTHGYTF.

The chain has TRBV5-4 and TRBJ2-2, with 8 positions matching TRBD2. Germline CDR1 reads SGHNT; CDR2 reads YYREEE (reference sequence). The CDR3 spans 17 residues. Trimming took 4 bases from V and 5 from J; bases not matched to a gene: 13. DNA of the CDR3: TGTGCCAGCAGCCCGGGACTAGATCGGGTTTTTACCGGGGAGCTGTTTTTT. This encodes CASSPGLDRVFTGELFF.

The V call is TRBV7-9, the J call TRBJ2-3; D is ambiguous. The germline CDR1 and CDR2 sequences are SEHNR and FQNEAQ (reference sequence). The CDR3 is 15 residues long. Trimming cost V 0 bases and J 1 base, with 8 bases left between them. In DNA, the CDR3 is TGTGCCAGCAGCTTAGCTCTTGGAGGCACAGATACGCAGTATTTT. Encoded protein: CASSLALGGTDTQYF.

This chain joins TRBV28 and TRBJ1-5, with D unresolved. The V end was cut by 7 bases, the J end by 1 base, with 11 bases between. Germline values: CDR1 MDHEN, CDR2 SYDVKM. This CDR3 contains 14 residues. CDR3 sequence (DNA): TGTGCCAGCAAGGACTCTTTGAGCAATCAGCCCCAGCATTTT. This encodes CASKDSLSNQPQHF.

The chain couples TRBV7-6 to TRBJ1-1; TRBD1 agrees at 8 bases. Trimming took 5 bases from V and 7 from J; bases not matched to a gene: 9. Germline V gene lookup returns CDR1 SGHVS and CDR2 FNYEAQ. The CDR3 consists of 14 residues. CDR3 protein: CASSHGQGPFEAFF. The CDR3 nucleotides read TGTGCCAGCAGCCACGGACAGGGCCCCTTTGAAGCTTTCTTT.

The CDR3 reads CASSARVDETQYF. The CDR3 nucleotides read TGCGCCAGCAGCGCCAGGGTAGATGAGACCCAGTACTTC. The rearrangement uses TRBV5-1 and TRBJ2-5, with TRBD1 as a possible D gene (5 bases). This CDR3 contains 13 residues. Between the trimmed V and J ends, which lost 4 bases and 5 bases, there was a span of 12 bases. Germline V gene lookup returns CDR1 SGHRS and CDR2 YFSETQ.

The rearrangement joins TRBV19 to TRBJ2-3; D assignment may be TRBD1 or TRBD2 (5 bases each). The V gene lost 6 bases and the J gene lost 4 bases, with 14 bases spanning the gap. Germline assignment: CDR1 LNHDA and CDR2 SQIVND (reference sequence). This CDR3 has 14 amino acids. CDR3 residues: CASSPGAPADTQYF. CDR3 nucleotide sequence: TGTGCCAGTAGCCCCGGGGCCCCCGCAGATACGCAGTATTTT. The whole variable domain, remainder taken from reference TRBV19 and TRBJ2-3, is DGGITQSPKYLFRKEGQNVTLSCEQNLNHDAMYWYRQDPGQGLRLIYYSQIVNDFQKGDIAEGYSVSREKKESFPLTVTSAQKNPTAFYLCASSPGAPADTQYFGPGTRLTVL.

This chain joins TRBV27 and TRBJ2-1, with 12 nucleotides matching TRBD2. The junction had 12 bases not matched to a gene; V was cut back by 5 bases and J by 10 bases. Germline loops: CDR1 MNHEY, CDR2 SMNVEV (reference sequence). The CDR3 sequence is 16 residues long. The CDR3 nucleotides read TGTGCCAGCAGTATCCTAGCGGGAGGGTATTCGAGGGAGCAGTTCTTC. Protein sequence: CASSILAGGYSREQFF.

The chain uses TRBV7-9 and TRBJ2-6; D is uncertain. Germline assignment: CDR1 SEHNR and CDR2 FQNEAQ (reference sequence). The ends were cut back, 5 bases at V and 1 base at J, with 12 bases in the middle. The CDR3 runs to 16 residues. The CDR3 loop is CASSLGDLSGANVLTF. The CDR3 DNA sequence: TGTGCCAGCAGCCTGGGCGACCTATCTGGGGCCAACGTCCTGACTTTC.

With regard to this clone: This specimen includes other DNA sequences encoding the same CDR3. Written as DNA, the CDR3 is TGCGCCAGCAGCTTGGCGGGGCACACAGATACGCAGTATTTT. This translates into CASSLAGHTDTQYF. This chain links TRBV5-1 with TRBJ2-3, with D perhaps matching TRBD1 or TRBD2 (5 bases each). This CDR3 is built from 14 residues. The V end lost 0 bases, the J end lost 2 bases, and 7 bases lay between the germline ends. The germline gives CDR1 SGHRS, CDR2 YFSETQ.

The rearrangement links TRBV5-1 to TRBJ2-7, with D unclear. The CDR3 totals 12 residues. Germline CDR1 reads SGHRS; CDR2 reads YFSETQ. The V gene lost 1 base and the J gene lost 6 bases, with 8 bases spanning the gap. The CDR3 DNA sequence: TGCGCCAGCAGCTTGAAAGGTCTCGAGCAGTACTTC. Amino acids: CASSLKGLEQYF.

For the CDR3, the DNA is TGTGCCAGCAGTTCTGGGGGAGGCTATGGCTACACCTTC. Translating it yields CASSSGGGYGYTF. The chain combines TRBV6-5 with TRBJ1-2, with D possibly TRBD1 on 5 matching bases. Germline CDR1 and CDR2: MNHEY and SVGAGI. The CDR3 runs 13 residues. The ends were cut back, 4 bases at V and 4 bases at J, with 10 bases in the middle.

In its sample, this clone was seen once. The chain links TRBV30 to TRBJ1-4; weak D call: TRBD1 (5 bases). CDR3 length: 12 amino acids. Germline values: CDR1 GTSNPN, CDR2 SVGIG (reference sequence). V was trimmed by 5 bases and J by 8 bases, leaving 12 bases between them. In DNA form, the CDR3 reads TGTGCCTGGTTCGGACAAGAAGAAAAACTGTTTTTT. Translation: CAWFGQEEKLFF.

The CDR3 DNA reads TGTGCCAGCAGCGAGGGACTAGCGGGATACACAGATACGCAGTATTTT. This sequence encodes CASSEGLAGYTDTQYF. J is TRBJ2-3 and V is TRBV7-9, with 13 bases that match TRBD2. The CDR3 length is 16 residues. The V segment lost 5 bases and the J segment 2 bases; nucleotides outside the gene matches: 4. The germline V gene encodes CDR1 SEHNR and CDR2 FQNEAQ (reference sequence).

The gene calls are TRBV6-1 and TRBJ1-1; D unclear. Trimming shortened V by 5 bases and J by 6 bases, and 7 bases separated the two germline ends. CDR1 is MNHNS, CDR2 SASEGT, per germline. The CDR3 spans 11 residues. CDR3 sequence reads: CASSTRPEAFF. CDR3 DNA: TGTGCCAGCAGTACCCGCCCTGAAGCTTTCTTT.

The V call is TRBV5-1, the J call TRBJ2-1, with 9 bases identical to TRBD1. CDR1 is SGHRS and CDR2 is YFSETQ in the germline V gene. Unmatched junction bases numbered 3, after V lost 3 bases and J lost 5 bases. The CDR3 totals 14 residues. The DNA of the CDR3 is TGCGCCAGCAGCTCACAGGGGGCCGACAATGAGCAGTTCTTC. Its translation: CASSSQGADNEQFF.

V usage is TRBV25-1 and J usage is TRBJ2-7; TRBD1 agrees at 9 bases. V shed 7 bases, J shed 3 bases, and the junction held 7 bases outside the gene matches. CDR1 and CDR2 (germline): MGHDK, SYGVNS. This CDR3 region has 14 residues. The CDR3 here is CASTRTGADYEQYF. In DNA, the CDR3 is TGTGCCAGCACAAGGACAGGGGCGGACTACGAGCAGTACTTC.

The V and J genes are TRBV7-2 and TRBJ2-5, with unresolved D. This CDR3 has 11 amino acids. Between the trimmed V and J ends, which lost 6 bases and 6 bases, there was a span of 8 bases. Germline V gene sequence: CDR1 SGHTA, CDR2 FQGNSA. CDR3 sequence (DNA): TGTGCCAGCAGTTCCATCCAGACCCAGTACTTC. This translates into CASSSIQTQYF.